This T cell receptor beta chain was sequenced for a study of beta chain features in type 1 diabetes. Study results and caveats: All four CD4+ subsets of Type 1 diabetes patients contained TCRB CDR3s that were moderately but significantly shorter.

This clone occurred a few times. Its antigen remains unidentified. Every bit of the isolated RNA underwent reverse transcription, so sequencing read expressed TCRB transcripts. Assay used: immunoSEQ multiplex PCR; TCRdb lists only in-frame clones, some missing. This table holds a few hundred thousand clones, 10% to 15% found once. Deletions cut 6 bases from V and 1 base from J, with 9 bases between. CDR1 and CDR2 from the germline V gene are KGHSH and LQKENI. This CDR3 comprises 13 residues. The TCR was taken from a woman under 30 with type 1 diabetes. This chain links TRBV18 with TRBJ1-1; maybe TRBD1 (6 bases). The specimen was naive CD4+ T cells from blood. DNA of the CDR3: TGTGCCAGCTCCGCGGACAGGAACACTGAAGCTTTCTTT. Translated, it gives CASSADRNTEAFF.